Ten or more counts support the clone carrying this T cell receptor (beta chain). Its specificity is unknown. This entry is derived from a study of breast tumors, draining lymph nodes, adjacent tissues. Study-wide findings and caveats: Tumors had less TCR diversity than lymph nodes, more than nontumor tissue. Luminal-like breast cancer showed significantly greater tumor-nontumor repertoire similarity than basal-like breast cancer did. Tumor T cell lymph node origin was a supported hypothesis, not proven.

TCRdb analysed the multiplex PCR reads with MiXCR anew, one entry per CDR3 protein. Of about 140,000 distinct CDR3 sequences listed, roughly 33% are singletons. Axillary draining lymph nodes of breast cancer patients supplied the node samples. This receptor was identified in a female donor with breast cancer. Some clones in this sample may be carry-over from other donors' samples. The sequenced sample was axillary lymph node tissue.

In nucleotides, the CDR3 is TGTGCCACCAGCAGGGAGGGGGGATACACCATATATTTT. Encoded protein: CATSREGGYTIYF. The rearrangement joins TRBV15 to TRBJ1-3; possibly TRBD1 for D (6 bases). The CDR3 loop spans 13 amino acids. The germline CDR1 and CDR2 sequences are LNHNV and YYDKDF (reference sequence). V shed 3 bases and J shed 8 bases, with 11 bases lying between them.